This TCR beta chain was identified in a study of cytomegalovirus exposure and HLA in healthy donors. Researchers ran the PCR with 60 Vbeta and 13 Jbeta primers. Using immunoSEQ multiplex PCR, the repertoire was profiled, and TCRdb retains in-frame clones only, with some absent. This table has 100,000 to 150,000 clones, roughly 80% appearing once. Trimming took off 3 bases at V and 0 bases at J, with 6 bases between the two ends. The CDR3 length is 12 residues. CDR1 is SQVTM and CDR2 is ANQGSEA in the germline V gene. The J gene is TRBJ2-7, the V gene TRBV29-1; the D gene is possibly TRBD1 (5 bases). The sample taken for sequencing was PBMCs. The receptor comes from a young man in good health and CMV-seropositive. CDR3 sequence: CSVEDNSYEQYF. The CDR3 DNA reads TGCAGCGTTGAGGACAACTCCTACGAGCAGTACTTC.